A selection of T cell receptor beta chains follows, all from one sample in a study of blood T cell repertoires in COVID-19. Using immunoSEQ multiplex PCR, the repertoire was profiled, and TCRdb retains in-frame clones only, with some absent. The data show about 97,000 clones, 87% seen once. Sequenced material: peripheral blood. These receptor sequences come from a woman aged 25 to 39 with acute or convalescent COVID-19. Each CDR3 is given with its conserved first and last residue. D genes are given only for firm matches. Clone size is not always given. Where it is, it says once, few, many or a class for expanded clones.

v_gene: TRBV25-1
j_gene: TRBJ2-3
abundance: -
d_gene: TRBD1
len: 15
CDR3aa: CASSTQGAPTDTQYF
CDR3nt: TGTGCCAGCAGTACTCAGGGGGCGCCCACAGATACGCAGTATTTT

v_gene: TRBV30
j_gene: TRBJ1-3
abundance: once
d_gene: -
len: 13
CDR3aa: CAWSVLGGNTIYF
CDR3nt: TGTGCCTGGAGTGTACTCGGTGGAAACACCATATATTTT

v_gene: TRBV18
j_gene: TRBJ2-1
abundance: -
d_gene: TRBD1
len: 17
CDR3aa: CASSPLPMGQDYNEQFF
CDR3nt: TGTGCCAGCTCACCACTCCCTATGGGACAGGACTACAATGAGCAGTTCTTC

v_gene: TRBV5-6
j_gene: TRBJ1-4
abundance: -
d_gene: -
len: 13
CDR3aa: CASSLVGAEKLFF
CDR3nt: TGTGCCAGCAGCTTGGTTGGGGCGGAAAAACTGTTTTTT

v_gene: TRBV11-2
j_gene: TRBJ1-4
abundance: -
d_gene: TRBD1
len: 15
CDR3aa: CASSPQGAFNEKLFF
CDR3nt: TGTGCCAGCAGCCCACAGGGGGCGTTTAATGAAAAACTGTTTTTT

v_gene: TRBV5-1
j_gene: TRBJ1-3
abundance: -
d_gene: -
len: 15
CDR3aa: CASSSYGDSGNTIYF
CDR3nt: TGCGCCAGCAGCTCCTACGGAGACTCTGGAAACACCATATATTTT

v_gene: TRBV6-5
j_gene: TRBJ1-6
abundance: -
d_gene: -
len: 16
CDR3aa: CASSYSRPTGNSPLHF
CDR3nt: TGTGCCAGCAGTTACTCAAGGCCTACAGGCAATTCACCCCTCCACTTT

v_gene: TRBV18
j_gene: TRBJ1-1
abundance: -
d_gene: TRBD1
len: 15
CDR3aa: CASSPQYDRETEAFF
CDR3nt: TGTGCCAGCTCACCACAATATGACAGGGAAACTGAAGCTTTCTTT

v_gene: TRBV5-8
j_gene: TRBJ1-4
abundance: -
d_gene: TRBD1
len: 15
CDR3aa: CASSPGTAGIEKLFF
CDR3nt: TGTGCCAGCAGCCCTGGGACAGCGGGTATTGAAAAACTGTTTTTT

v_gene: TRBV7-9
j_gene: TRBJ1-2
abundance: -
d_gene: TRBD1
len: 14
CDR3aa: CASSPPGQGHGYTF
CDR3nt: TGTGCCAGCAGCCCTCCGGGACAGGGGCATGGCTACACCTTC

v_gene: TRBV28
j_gene: TRBJ2-7
abundance: -
d_gene: -
len: 16
CDR3aa: CASSLYRAAASYEQYF
CDR3nt: TGTGCCAGCAGTTTATACAGGGCGGCGGCGTCCTACGAGCAGTACTTC

v_gene: TRBV7-9
j_gene: TRBJ2-5
abundance: few
d_gene: TRBD1
len: 14
CDR3aa: CASSLETGWGTQYF
CDR3nt: TGTGCCAGCAGCTTAGAGACAGGGTGGGGGACCCAGTACTTC

v_gene: TRBV6-2/TRBV6-3
j_gene: TRBJ2-7
abundance: -
d_gene: -
len: 12
CDR3aa: CASSTFSYEQYF
CDR3nt: TGTGCCAGCAGCACCTTCAGTTACGAGCAGTACTTC

v_gene: TRBV28
j_gene: TRBJ1-3
abundance: -
d_gene: TRBD1
len: 15
CDR3aa: CASSSGGRSGNTIYF
CDR3nt: TGTGCCAGCAGTTCAGGGGGGAGGTCCGGAAACACCATATATTTT